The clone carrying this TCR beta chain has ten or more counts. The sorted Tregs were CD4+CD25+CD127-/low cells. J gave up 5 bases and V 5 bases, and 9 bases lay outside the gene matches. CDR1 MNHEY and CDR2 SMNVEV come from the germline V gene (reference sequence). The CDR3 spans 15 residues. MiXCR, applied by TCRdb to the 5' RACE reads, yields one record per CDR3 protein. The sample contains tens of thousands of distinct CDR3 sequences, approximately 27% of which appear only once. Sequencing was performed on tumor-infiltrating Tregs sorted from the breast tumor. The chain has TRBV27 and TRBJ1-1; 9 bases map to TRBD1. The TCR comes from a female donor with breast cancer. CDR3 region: CASSPSGQGRTEAFF. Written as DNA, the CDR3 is TGTGCCAGCAGTCCATCGGGACAGGGTAGGACTGAAGCTTTCTTT.